This is a list of T cell receptor beta chains from one sample in a study of cytomegalovirus exposure and HLA in healthy donors. Profiled with immunoSEQ multiplex PCR; TCRdb holds only in-frame clones, not every one. The sample contains approximately 160,000 clones, about 75% of which appear only once. The sequenced material came from PBMCs. The receptors here all came from a man aged 18 to 29 in good health and CMV-seronegative. The CDR3 runs from the conserved cysteine through the conserved F or W. D genes are given only for firm matches. A clone size is listed for some rows: how often the clone was seen (once, few, many), or a class if it is expanded.

j_call,d_call,clone_size,v_call,cdr3_nt,cdr3_aa
TRBJ2-1,TRBD2,once,TRBV19,TGTGCCAGTAGTCCAGAACTAGCGGGAGTGGTCTATGAGCAGTTCTTC,CASSPELAGVVYEQFF
TRBJ2-7,NA,NA,TRBV5-1,TGCGCCAGCAGCTTAGGACTCCTCCTAGGTGGCGAGCAGTACTTC,CASSLGLLLGGEQYF
TRBJ2-1,NA,NA,TRBV7-9,TGTGCCAGCAGCTTAGAGAGCTCCTACAATGAGCAGTTCTTC,CASSLESSYNEQFF
TRBJ2-7,NA,NA,TRBV7-9,TGTGCCAGCAGCTTAGGCCGCGGGGACAGTTTACCCTACGAGCAGTACTTC,CASSLGRGDSLPYEQYF
TRBJ1-3,NA,NA,TRBV30,TGTGCCTGGAGTGTACAGGAAGGGAACACCATATATTTT,CAWSVQEGNTIYF
TRBJ2-5,NA,few,TRBV6-5,TGTGCCAGCAGTCTCGGGAGCCAAGGGACCCAGTACTTC,CASSLGSQGTQYF
TRBJ2-7,NA,few,TRBV28,TGTGCCAGCAGTCGTACAGGATACGCCTACGAGCAGTACTTC,CASSRTGYAYEQYF
TRBJ2-7,TRBD1,once,TRBV28,TGTGCCAGCAGCCCCTCCGACAGGGTAAACGAGCAGTACTTC,CASSPSDRVNEQYF
TRBJ2-5,TRBD2,NA,TRBV2,TGTGCCAGCAGTGAAGGGGCGGGAGCGACCCAGTACTTC,CASSEGAGATQYF
TRBJ1-2,TRBD1,few,TRBV4-1,TGCGCCAGCAGCCAAGGGTGGCAGGGGGCTAACTATGGCTACACCTTC,CASSQGWQGANYGYTF
TRBJ2-1,TRBD1,NA,TRBV12-5,TGTGCTAGTGCCGGGACAGGCTCCTACAATGAGCAGTTCTTC,CASAGTGSYNEQFF
TRBJ2-7,NA,NA,TRBV18,TGTGCCAGCTCACCCGGGTCGGGGTCGGGTTACACCTACGAGCAGTACTTC,CASSPGSGSGYTYEQYF
TRBJ1-5,NA,NA,TRBV28,TGTGCCAGCAGTGGGGGGGACGAGGGGCGCAATCAGCCCCAGCATTTT,CASSGGDEGRNQPQHF
TRBJ2-3,NA,NA,TRBV7-2,TGTGCCAGCAGCCATTACTCGGATACGCAGTATTTT,CASSHYSDTQYF
TRBJ2-7,TRBD1,NA,TRBV7-9,TGTGCCAGCTCCTGGACAGGGGAGCAGTACTTC,CASSWTGEQYF
TRBJ2-7,TRBD1,NA,TRBV18,TGTGCCAGCTCAGATATGGGGACAGTTCCCTCCTACGAGCAGTACTTC,CASSDMGTVPSYEQYF
TRBJ2-3,NA,NA,TRBV9,TGTGCCAGCAGCCCCACCGGGACAACGGCAGATACGCAGTATTTT,CASSPTGTTADTQYF
TRBJ2-7,TRBD2,NA,TRBV7-8,TGTGCCAGCAGCTTGGGACTAGCGGTCCACGAGCAGTACTTC,CASSLGLAVHEQYF
TRBJ1-1,NA,NA,TRBV19,TGTGCCAGTAGTATAACCCGGGAGAACACTGAAGCTTTCTTT,CASSITRENTEAFF
TRBJ2-7,TRBD2,NA,TRBV18,TGTGCCAGCTCACGGGACAGGACTAGCGGGAGGGGCGAGCAGTACTTC,CASSRDRTSGRGEQYF
TRBJ2-7,NA,NA,TRBV7-9,TGTTCCAGCGACACGGCACCCCCCTACGAGCAGTACTTC,CSSDTAPPYEQYF
TRBJ2-3,TRBD2,NA,TRBV5-4,TGTGCCAGCAGCAAGGGACTAGCGGTCGCAGATACGCAGTATTTT,CASSKGLAVADTQYF
TRBJ2-1,NA,NA,TRBV11-2,TGTGCCAGCAGCTTAGATCGGAGCCTTAGGAGGAATGAGCAGTTCTTC,CASSLDRSLRRNEQFF
TRBJ1-4,TRBD1,NA,TRBV28,TGTGCCAGCGGTAGGGGACAGGGTGGTGAAAAACTGTTTTTT,CASGRGQGGEKLFF
TRBJ1-1,NA,NA,TRBV12-5,TGTGCTAGTGGTTTGGTACTTAGGGGAATAAGCCCCAAGGTTTTCTTT,CASGLVLRGISPKVFF
TRBJ2-3,TRBD1,NA,TRBV7-2,TGTGCCAGCAGTACCTCACAGGGGGCGCCGACGCAGTATTTT,CASSTSQGAPTQYF
TRBJ2-6,NA,NA,TRBV6-5,TGTGCCAGCAGTTATTTTTTGGGCCCTGGGGCCAACGTCCTGACTTTC,CASSYFLGPGANVLTF
TRBJ2-7,TRBD2,NA,TRBV4-3,TGCGCCAGCAGCCAAGACGGGACTACCCTACACGAGCAGTACTTC,CASSQDGTTLHEQYF
TRBJ2-7,NA,NA,TRBV7-2,TGTGCCAGCAGCTTAGTCCCCCAGGCGAGCTCCTACGAGCAGTACTTC,CASSLVPQASSYEQYF
TRBJ2-1,NA,NA,TRBV5-1,TGCGCCAGCAGCGAGCGAGGTGAGCAGTTCTTC,CASSERGEQFF
TRBJ1-5,NA,NA,TRBV7-2,TGTGCCAGCAGCTTAGGGAGAGGGCAAAATCAGCCCCAGCATTTT,CASSLGRGQNQPQHF
TRBJ1-1,NA,NA,TRBV4-1,TGCGCCAGCAGCCACCCCCTGGCCGGGACTGAAGCTTTCTTT,CASSHPLAGTEAFF